This TCR beta chain is drawn from a study of blood T cell repertoires in COVID-19. Participants came from about two dozen US areas, aged about 18 to 90 years. The CDR3 is 14 residues long. Germline V CDR1 and CDR2: SGDLS, YYNGEE. V gave up 4 bases and J gave up 5 bases, with 13 bases separating them. This clone was counted a single time. The protocol was immunoSEQ multiplex PCR, while the TCRdb copy is restricted to in-frame clones and leaves out a portion. The repertoire holds under 300,000 clones, with 80% to 95% as singletons. What was sequenced was PBMCs or T cells enriched from blood (not recorded which). The chain recombines TRBV9 with TRBJ1-5; TRBD1 might be the D (5 bases). The source of this sequence is a woman younger than 30 who had recovered from COVID-19. The CDR3 spells CASSPGGGYQPQHF. DNA of the CDR3: TGTGCCAGCAGCCCGGGCGGGGGGTATCAGCCCCAGCATTTT. Drawing the rest from reference TRBV9 and TRBJ1-5, the complete variable domain is DSGVTQTPKHLITATGQRVTLRCSPRSGDLSVYWYQQSLDQGLQFLIQYYNGEERAKGNILERFSAQQFPDLHSELNLSSLELGDSALYFCASSPGGGYQPQHFGDGTRLSIL.